These 12 T cell receptor beta chains were sequenced from one sample in a study of blood T cells in healthy people across ages. PCR was performed a second time for about 6 to 11 cycles using a sample-barcoded 5' primer and a J-beta primer mix. Using its own MiXCR run on the 5' RACE reads, TCRdb lists one record per CDR3 protein. This sample has fewer than 2,000,000 distinct CDR3 sequences, with roughly 32% found just once. Specimen: blood. These receptors all stem from a woman aged 25 to 45 in good health.

This clonotype was seen more than once but under ten times. The chain recombines TRBV7-3 with TRBJ2-5, with D perhaps matching TRBD1 (5 bases). The J call may be mistaken, given a closer DNA end match to TRBJ2-7. CDR1 SGHTA and CDR2 FQGTGA come from the germline V gene. The CDR3 is 15 residues long. Written as DNA, the CDR3 is TGTGCCAGCAGCTTACTGGGGCAGAAAGGCTACGAGCAGTACTTC. This encodes CASSLLGQKGYEQYF.

At least ten counts were recorded for this clonotype. This chain uses TRBV29-1 with TRBJ2-7; 8 bases fit TRBD2. Trimming took 0 bases from V and 1 from J; bases not matched to a gene: 5. CDR1 SQVTM and CDR2 ANQGSEA come from the germline V gene. The CDR3 loop spans 15 amino acids. CDR3 sequence reads: CSVEDRASGSYEQYF. CDR3 sequence (DNA): TGCAGCGTTGAAGATCGGGCTAGCGGGTCCTACGAGCAGTACTTC.

Many counts were recorded for this clonotype. The chain links TRBV2 to TRBJ2-7; D remains ambiguous. CDR1 SNHLY and CDR2 FYNNEI come from the germline V gene. The CDR3 has 10 amino acids. The V end lost 6 bases, the J end lost 4 bases, and 4 bases lay between the germline ends. In DNA, the CDR3 is TGTGCCAGCAGAGTTTACGAGCAGTACTTC. It specifies CASRVYEQYF.

The V call is TRBV7-8, the J call TRBJ2-4; 7 positions agree with TRBD2. This CDR3 has 15 residues. J was trimmed by 13 bases and V by 2 bases; bases with no gene match: 14. The germline V gene has CDR1 SGHVS and CDR2 FQNEAQ. The CDR3 sequence is CASSLMTKGGGEQYF. The DNA of the CDR3 is TGTGCCAGCAGCTTAATGACAAAAGGCGGGGGTGAGCAGTACTTC. Drawing the rest from reference TRBV7-8 and TRBJ2-4, the complete variable domain is GAGVSQSPRYKVAKRGQDVALRCDPISGHVSLFWYQQALGQGPEFLTYFQNEAQLDKSGLPSDRFFAERPEGSVSTLKIQRTQQEDSAVYLCASSLMTKGGGEQYFGAGTRLSVL.

V is TRBV10-3 and J is TRBJ2-3, with no clear D. The V gene lost 1 base and the J gene lost 9 bases, with 11 bases spanning the gap. This CDR3 spans 13 amino acids. Germline V CDR1 and CDR2: ENHRY, SYGVKD. This CDR3 reads CAISEWTDETQYF. The CDR3 coding sequence is TGTGCCATCAGTGAGTGGACGGACGAGACGCAGTATTTT.

The chain recombines TRBV25-1 with TRBJ2-1; 9 positions agree with TRBD2. This CDR3 contains 15 residues. Unmatched junction bases numbered 4, after V lost 5 bases and J lost 2 bases. CDR1 and CDR2 from the germline V gene are MGHDK and SYGVNS. Here the CDR3 DNA reads TGTGCCAGCAGTATAGTAGCGGGAGCCTACAATGAGCAGTTCTTC. Translation gives CASSIVAGAYNEQFF.

J is TRBJ2-3 and V is TRBV4-1; TRBD2 might be the D (5 bases). V dropped 3 bases and J dropped 4 bases, with 14 bases sitting between them. There are 15 residues in the CDR3. CDR1 is MGHRA, CDR2 YSYEKL, per germline. The CDR3 here is CASSHGGQPADTQYF. CDR3 nucleotides: TGCGCCAGCAGCCATGGAGGTCAGCCCGCAGATACGCAGTATTTT.

The genes are TRBV2 and TRBJ2-2; D is possibly TRBD1 or TRBD2 (6 bases each). Germline-derived CDR1 and CDR2 are SNHLY and FYNNEI. The CDR3 is 15 residues long. V was clipped by 7 bases and J by 2 bases, with 14 bases between them. CDR3 nucleotides: TGTGCCAGCAAAGGGGGGCAAACCAACACCGGGGAGCTGTTTTTT. Translating it yields CASKGGQTNTGELFF.

Points on this clonotype: A single base separates this from a much larger clone, so it may be a read error. The rearrangement joins TRBV7-9 to TRBJ1-2; D unclear. CDR3 length equals 15 residues. V lost 0 bases and J 4 bases, leaving 12 bases between the germline ends. CDR1 is SEHNR and CDR2 is FQNEAQ in the germline V gene (reference sequence). The CDR3 sequence: CASSLAHAEGYGYTF. CDR3 in DNA: TGTGCCAGCAGCTTAGCCCACGCAGAGGGCTATGGCTACACCTTC.

This clonotype was counted only a few times. The chain is built from TRBV6-2 or TRBV6-3 and TRBJ2-7, with D tentatively TRBD1 (5 bases). Trimming removed 6 bases at V and 0 bases at J, with 15 bases between. This CDR3 spans 15 amino acids. Per germline, CDR1 MNHEY and CDR2 SVGEGT. The chain's CDR3 is CASSPDNLLSYEQYF. CDR3 nucleotides: TGTGCCAGCAGCCCGGACAACCTCCTCTCCTACGAGCAGTACTTC.

The chain recombines TRBV5-5 with TRBJ1-2, with 9 bases identical to TRBD1. From germline, CDR1 is SGHKS and CDR2 YYEKEE (reference sequence). V dropped 3 bases and J dropped 6; count of bases not matched to a gene: 6. This CDR3 comprises 14 residues. CDR3 nucleotides: TGTGCCAGCAGCTGGATCACAGGGGGCCATGGCTACACCTTC. The encoded protein is CASSWITGGHGYTF.

CDR3 bases: TGTGCCAGCAGGCGTACAACAGGGGGCGGCTACGAGCAGTACTTC. This gives the protein CASRRTTGGGYEQYF. The chain couples TRBV28 to TRBJ2-7; 9 positions match TRBD1. Germline loops: CDR1 MDHEN, CDR2 SYDVKM. The CDR3 contains 15 residues. The trim removed 6 bases at V and 3 bases at J, leaving 9 bases unmatched.